Below, one T cell receptor beta chain is given with its context. The antigen is not known. The PCR had 60 Vbeta and 13 Jbeta primers. The assay was immunoSEQ multiplex PCR, and TCRdb's table has in-frame clones only and misses some. The sample holds 210,000 or so clones; 60% to 85% are singletons and the top ten take roughly a sixth. These data are taken from a study of cytomegalovirus exposure and HLA in healthy donors. After removal of 3 bases from V and 0 bases from J, the junction contained 7 bases not matched to a gene. Germline V gene lookup returns CDR1 SQVTM and CDR2 ANQGSEA. This CDR3 comprises 16 residues. Broader study findings: One variant, a missense change in DCLRE1C, was linked in a later analysis to TCR beta V- and J-gene trimming.

Donors were ostensibly healthy at sampling, although undocumented immune exposures were probable. The chain has TRBV29-1 and TRBJ2-3; 9 nucleotides line up with TRBD2. Specimen: PBMCs. The source is a man in his forties or fifties in good health and CMV-seronegative. The CDR3 loop is CSVDGLAGTSTDTQYF. The CDR3 nucleotides read TGCAGCGTTGACGGGCTAGCGGGAACTAGCACAGATACGCAGTATTTT.